Below are 21 T cell receptor beta chains sequenced from a single sample in a study of blood T cell repertoires in COVID-19. Generated by immunoSEQ multiplex PCR, the TCRdb table keeps only in-frame clones and is missing some. The repertoire holds about 180,000 clones, with more than 75% as singletons. The sample was peripheral blood. These receptors originate from a man aged 35-49 years with active or convalescent COVID-19.

This sequence joins TRBV27 and TRBJ1-1; D remains unclear. The CDR3 covers 13 residues. CDR1 MNHEY and CDR2 SMNVEV come from the germline V gene (reference sequence). Deletions cut 3 bases from V and 7 bases from J, with 12 bases between. The CDR3 sequence is CASSFNWPIEAFF. DNA for the CDR3: TGTGCCAGCAGTTTTAATTGGCCAATTGAAGCTTTCTTT.

This chain links TRBV10-3 with TRBJ1-1, with D possibly matching TRBD1 (5 bases). From germline, CDR1 is ENHRY and CDR2 SYGVKD. The CDR3 consists of 13 residues. V was pared by 3 bases and J by 6 bases, with 11 bases between. CDR3 in amino acids: CAISDGGRAEAFF. CDR3 DNA sequence: TGTGCCATCAGTGATGGGGGGAGGGCTGAAGCTTTCTTT.

This clone showed up just once. J is TRBJ1-1 and V is TRBV28; 7 bases fit TRBD1. The CDR3 has 16 residues. CDR1 is MDHEN, CDR2 SYDVKM, per germline. The V segment lost 1 base and the J segment 4 bases; nucleotides outside the gene matches: 9. In DNA, the CDR3 is TGTGCCAGCAGTTTATTACTGGGGACAGCGATCACTGAAGCTTTCTTT. As protein: CASSLLLGTAITEAFF.

The gene calls are TRBV7-2 and TRBJ1-2, with 8 bases lining up with TRBD1. The CDR3 runs to 14 residues. Looked up from germline, CDR1 is SGHTA and CDR2 is FQGNSA. V gave up 5 bases and J gave up 7 bases; unmatched junction bases: 9. The CDR3 DNA sequence: TGTGCCAGCAGCCGTAGCAGGGGGCCAAGTGGCTACACCTTC. Translating it yields CASSRSRGPSGYTF.

The chain links TRBV19 to TRBJ1-5; D not certain. The ends were cut back, 0 bases at V and 2 bases at J, with 8 bases in the middle. In germline, CDR1 is LNHDA, CDR2 SQIVND (reference sequence). The CDR3 loop spans 15 amino acids. The CDR3 coding sequence is TGTGCCAGTAGTATAGATCGGGGAGGCAATCAGCCCCAGCATTTT. Translation: CASSIDRGGNQPQHF.

J is TRBJ1-6 and V is TRBV5-1; 7 bases fit TRBD1. This CDR3 region has 14 residues. The V gene's germline CDR1 is SGHRS and CDR2 YFSETQ. V trimming: 0 bases; J trimming: 7 bases; junction bases outside the gene matches: 1. The CDR3 DNA sequence: TGCGCCAGCAGCTTGGAACAGGGGAATTCACCCCTCCACTTT. Translating it yields CASSLEQGNSPLHF.

This chain links TRBV4-1 with TRBJ2-1; possibly TRBD1 for D (6 bases). The germline V gene encodes CDR1 MGHRA and CDR2 YSYEKL. CDR3 length: 14 residues. Deletions cut 6 bases from V and 6 bases from J, with 15 bases between. The CDR3 spells CASRGTPVGNEQFF. In DNA form, the CDR3 reads TGCGCCAGCAGGGGGACACCGGTGGGCAATGAGCAGTTCTTC.

This clone is a singleton in its sample. The chain has TRBV7-9 and TRBJ2-7; the match to TRBD1 covers 9 bases. In germline, CDR1 is SEHNR, CDR2 FQNEAQ (reference sequence). The V segment lost 5 bases and the J segment 7 bases; nucleotides outside the gene matches: 3. The CDR3 sequence is 12 residues long. The DNA of the CDR3 is TGTGCCAGCAGCGTCGACAGGGGGGAGCAGTACTTC. The encoded protein is CASSVDRGEQYF. The full variable domain, with the rest looked up from reference TRBV7-9 and TRBJ2-7, is DTGVSQNPRHKITKRGQNVTFRCDPISEHNRLYWYRQTLGQGPEFLTYFQNEAQLEKSRLLSDRFSAERPKGSFSTLEIQRTEQGDSAMYLCASSVDRGEQYFGPGTRLTVT.

This clone appeared once. The J gene is TRBJ2-5, the V gene TRBV5-4; 8 bases align to TRBD2. This CDR3 has 15 residues. Germline CDR1 reads SGHNT; CDR2 reads YYREEE (reference sequence). V shed 0 bases and J 1 base; nucleotides not matched to a gene: 2. This chain's CDR3 is CASSLGLAGQETQYF. The CDR3 DNA reads TGTGCCAGCAGCTTGGGGCTAGCGGGCCAAGAGACCCAGTACTTC.

The V gene is TRBV29-1, the J gene TRBJ1-1; 7 bases map to TRBD1. The V and J ends lost 3 bases and 8 bases, in that order; junction bases with no gene match: 3. Germline V CDR1 and CDR2: SQVTM, ANQGSEA. CDR3 length equals 11 residues. The CDR3 sequence: CSVEGDSEAFF. CDR3 DNA: TGCAGCGTTGAGGGGGACAGCGAAGCTTTCTTT.

The rearrangement uses TRBV3-1 (or the pseudogene TRBV3-2) and TRBJ2-2, with 7 bases identical to TRBD1. The CDR3 has 15 residues. Germline CDR1 is LGHDT and CDR2 is YNNKEL (reference sequence). With 7 bases clipped from V and 1 base from J, the junction kept 6 bases outside the gene matches. The CDR3 sequence is CASICTGVNTGELFF. The CDR3 region has the DNA TGTGCCAGCATTTGCACAGGGGTGAACACCGGGGAGCTGTTTTTT.

Points on this clone: Since a much larger clone is just one base distant, this may be a read error. V is TRBV6-1 and J is TRBJ2-7; 7 bases are shared with TRBD1. The CDR3 length is 12 residues. Losses at the gene ends were 5 bases for V and 3 bases for J; bases not matched to a gene: 1. The germline V gene encodes CDR1 MNHNS and CDR2 SASEGT. The CDR3 bases are TGTGCCAGCAGTCGGGACAGCTACGAGCAGTACTTC. It yields the protein CASSRDSYEQYF.

V is TRBV30 and J is TRBJ1-1; a possible D gene is TRBD1 (5 bases). In germline, CDR1 is GTSNPN, CDR2 SVGIG (reference sequence). The CDR3 consists of 14 residues. Trimming removed 8 bases at V and 4 bases at J, with 20 bases between. This chain's CDR3 is CAHSTGGGGTEAFF. The CDR3 region has the DNA TGTGCCCATTCAACGGGGGGAGGAGGCACTGAAGCTTTCTTT.

CDR3 in amino acids: CASRSSGGASYEQYF. CDR3 sequence (DNA): TGTGCCAGCAGGTCTAGCGGGGGGGCCTCCTACGAGCAGTACTTC. This chain joins TRBV3-1 (or the pseudogene TRBV3-2) and TRBJ2-7, with 12 bases fitting TRBD2. After removal of 6 bases from V and 0 bases from J, the junction contained 3 bases not matched to a gene. The CDR3 extends over 15 amino acids. CDR1 is LGHDT, CDR2 YNNKEL, per germline (reference sequence).

Worth noting for this clone: Different DNA sequences within this sample yield the same CDR3. The rearrangement links TRBV19 to TRBJ2-5; D might be TRBD1 (6 bases). V lost 1 base and J 2 bases, leaving 8 bases between the germline ends. The CDR3 sequence is 14 residues long. The germline gives CDR1 LNHDA, CDR2 SQIVND (reference sequence). CDR3 sequence (DNA): TGTGCCAGTAGTATAGGCAGGGGACAAGAGACCCAGTACTTC. This encodes CASSIGRGQETQYF.

The V gene is TRBV12-3 or TRBV12-4, the J gene TRBJ2-7; unclear D gene. There are 12 residues in the CDR3. Trimming pared 0 bases from V and 4 bases from J, leaving 4 bases between. The CDR3 nucleotides read TGTGCCAGCAGTTTAGCGCTATACGAGCAGTACTTC. Amino acids: CASSLALYEQYF.

The CDR3 loop is CASSNRQHGYTF. The CDR3 DNA reads as TGTGCCAGCAGTAACCGACAGCATGGCTACACCTTC. The genes are TRBV6-5 and TRBJ1-2, with TRBD1 as a possible D gene (5 bases). The CDR3 totals 12 residues. In germline, CDR1 is MNHEY, CDR2 SVGAGI. Between the trimmed V and J ends, which lost 5 bases and 6 bases, there was a span of 10 bases.

This rearrangement joins TRBV6-5 to TRBJ1-2, with 7 bases identical to TRBD1. This CDR3 has 13 amino acids. V lost 4 bases and J lost 7; bases outside the gene matches: 6. In germline, CDR1 is MNHEY, CDR2 SVGAGI. DNA for the CDR3: TGTGCCAGCAGTTCCCGGACAGGTGGTGGCTACACCTTC. Translation: CASSSRTGGGYTF.

The chain employs TRBV6-5 and TRBJ2-7; D is perhaps TRBD2 (5 bases). V dropped 7 bases and J dropped 6 bases, with 19 bases sitting between them. CDR3 length: 14 residues. Germline V CDR1 and CDR2: MNHEY, SVGAGI. The chain's CDR3 is CASNAGVRFVEQYF. Here the CDR3 DNA reads TGTGCCAGCAATGCCGGGGTTCGCTTCGTCGAGCAGTACTTC.

The rearrangement uses TRBV19 and TRBJ1-6; no reliable D call. The CDR3 loop spans 15 amino acids. Germline CDR1 and CDR2: LNHDA and SQIVND (reference sequence). Trimming removed 8 bases at V and 5 bases at J, with 16 bases between. The CDR3: CASSREGPNNSPLHF. The CDR3 nucleotides read TGTGCCAGTTCGCGGGAGGGCCCTAATAATTCACCCCTCCACTTT.

A few counts support this clone. The chain carries TRBV29-1 and TRBJ1-5, with D possibly matching TRBD1 (5 bases). The germline V and J ends were trimmed by 1 base and 14 bases, with 12 bases remaining between them. The CDR3 sequence is 11 residues long. CDR1 is SQVTM, CDR2 ANQGSEA, per germline. The DNA for the CDR3 is TGCAGCGTTGAAGGTGTGGGGGGGAAGCATTTT. Protein product: CSVEGVGGKHF.